A single sample gave rise to the 16 T cell receptor beta chains below, sequenced in a study of blood T cell repertoires in COVID-19. Using immunoSEQ multiplex PCR, the repertoire was profiled, and TCRdb retains in-frame clones only, with some absent. The table lists 100,000 to 150,000 clones, roughly 90% of them singletons, with over 1% in the top ten. The sequenced sample was peripheral blood. The receptors stem from a woman at least 80 years old with acute or convalescent COVID-19.

The chain recombines TRBV10-3 with TRBJ2-1; 8 positions agree with TRBD1. The CDR3 is made up of 17 amino acids. Per germline, CDR1 ENHRY and CDR2 SYGVKD. V lost 6 bases to trimming and J lost 5 bases; unmatched junction nucleotides: 15. The CDR3 loop is CAISLMTGENKNNEQFF. The CDR3, as DNA: TGTGCCATCAGCCTAATGACAGGGGAAAACAAAAACAATGAGCAGTTCTTC.

J is TRBJ1-1 and V is TRBV5-1; 7 bases map to TRBD1. CDR3 length: 16 amino acids. Unmatched junction bases numbered 10, after V lost 3 bases and J lost 2 bases. CDR1 SGHRS and CDR2 YFSETQ come from the germline V gene. Here the CDR3 reads CASSSTANRGNTEAFF. DNA of the CDR3: TGCGCCAGCAGCTCTACAGCCAACAGGGGCAACACTGAAGCTTTCTTT.

The chain combines TRBV10-3 with TRBJ1-1, with a possible D match to TRBD1 (6 bases). The length of the CDR3 is 12 residues. Trimming shortened V by 11 bases and J by 0 bases, and 10 bases separated the two germline ends. CDR1 is ENHRY and CDR2 is SYGVKD in the germline V gene. The CDR3 sequence: CAAGQMNTEAFF. Here the CDR3 DNA reads TGTGCCGCCGGACAGATGAACACTGAAGCTTTCTTT.

V usage is TRBV6-2 or TRBV6-3 and J usage is TRBJ2-7, with D perhaps matching TRBD1 (6 bases). This CDR3 region has 14 residues. The ends were cut back, 2 bases at V and 3 bases at J, with 11 bases in the middle. Germline V gene data show CDR1 as MNHEY and CDR2 as SVGEGT. This CDR3 reads CASSYGTTSYEQYF. The CDR3 nucleotides read TGTGCCAGCAGTTACGGGACAACGAGCTACGAGCAGTACTTC.

V and J are TRBV19 and TRBJ2-5; tentative D call: TRBD2 (6 bases). Per germline, CDR1 LNHDA and CDR2 SQIVND (reference sequence). Trimming removed 4 bases from V and 1 base from J, with 22 bases in between. The CDR3 contains 18 residues. CDR3 in DNA: TGTGCCAGTAGTAAGGAGATGGAGGGACCCGTCCTCCAAGAGACCCAGTACTTC. This encodes CASSKEMEGPVLQETQYF.

The V call is TRBV5-1, the J call TRBJ1-5; a weak D match, TRBD1 (5 bases). CDR1 and CDR2 from the germline V gene are SGHRS and YFSETQ. This CDR3 contains 14 residues. The V gene lost 4 bases and the J gene lost 4 bases, with 12 bases spanning the gap. The CDR3 nucleotides are TGCGCCAGCAGCCCTCAGGCAGGGAATCAGCCCCAGCATTTT. Residues: CASSPQAGNQPQHF.

The rearrangement links TRBV6-1 to TRBJ2-3; 10 nucleotides line up with TRBD2. The CDR3 contains 16 residues. The ends lost 4 bases at V and 0 bases at J; junction bases unmatched: 4. Per germline, CDR1 MNHNS and CDR2 SASEGT. DNA of the CDR3: TGTGCCAGCAGTGCATTTAGCGGGAGGAGCACAGATACGCAGTATTTT. Encoded protein: CASSAFSGRSTDTQYF.

This rearrangement joins TRBV10-3 to TRBJ1-3; maybe TRBD1 (5 bases). Germline loops: CDR1 ENHRY, CDR2 SYGVKD. The CDR3 covers 14 residues. With 6 bases removed from V and 0 bases from J, the gap between germline ends came to 9 bases. CDR3 protein: CAISTQGSGNTIYF. The CDR3 coding sequence is TGTGCCATCAGCACCCAGGGCTCTGGAAACACCATATATTTT.

This clone was observed a few times. The chain couples TRBV28 to TRBJ1-6; 9 bases match TRBD1. The CDR3 spans 14 residues. V lost 2 bases to trimming and J lost 14 bases; unmatched junction nucleotides: 7. Germline V CDR1 and CDR2: MDHEN, SYDVKM. CDR3 region: CASSLGTGRGTLHF. The CDR3 DNA is TGTGCCAGCAGTTTAGGGACAGGGAGAGGAACCCTCCACTTT.

This chain links TRBV28 with TRBJ2-1; 9 bases are a match to TRBD1. The CDR3 extends over 15 amino acids. Germline trimming cut 7 bases from V and 4 bases from J; bases unmatched to any gene: 8. Germline V gene lookup returns CDR1 MDHEN and CDR2 SYDVKM. CDR3 in amino acids: CASKHAGTGYNEQFF. The CDR3 nucleotides read TGTGCCAGCAAACACGCCGGGACAGGGTACAATGAGCAGTTCTTC.

This clone has a single count. The rearrangement uses TRBV6-5 and TRBJ1-2; TRBD1 matches 9 bases. Germline CDR1 MNHEY, CDR2 SVGAGI. The ends lost 2 bases at V and 8 bases at J; junction bases unmatched: 12. This CDR3 contains 16 residues. The CDR3 DNA follows: TGTGCCAGCAGTTACGATTTAACAGGGGGCGCCGGCGGCTACACCTTC. The encoded protein is CASSYDLTGGAGGYTF.

The rearrangement uses TRBV5-1 and TRBJ1-1, with D maybe TRBD1 (5 bases). V was cut by 7 bases and J by 4 bases, with 20 bases left in between. Germline lookup yields CDR1 SGHRS and CDR2 YFSETQ. The CDR3 has 15 amino acids. CDR3 DNA: TGCGCCAGCGCTGATTATAGGGGCGGGAGCACTGAAGCTTTCTTT. Translation gives CASADYRGGSTEAFF.

The chain has TRBV6-5 and TRBJ2-1; TRBD2 matches at 10 bases. V was pared by 6 bases and J by 6 bases, with 8 bases of the junction left unmatched. Per germline, CDR1 MNHEY and CDR2 SVGAGI. This CDR3 has 15 amino acids. CDR3 sequence (DNA): TGTGCCAGCAGAGAGAGCGGGGGGGCGTTCAATGAGCAGTTCTTC. Protein product: CASRESGGAFNEQFF.

This chain connects TRBV6-5 to TRBJ1-4, with 8 bases lining up with TRBD1. This CDR3 spans 14 amino acids. The ends lost 6 bases at V and 8 bases at J; junction bases unmatched: 8. Germline assignment: CDR1 MNHEY and CDR2 SVGAGI. CDR3 DNA sequence: TGTGCCAGCAGACGCAGGGGGCGCGGAGAAAAACTGTTTTTT. Encoded protein: CASRRRGRGEKLFF.

This rearrangement joins TRBV25-1 to TRBJ2-7; D is uncertain. V lost 6 bases, J lost 3 bases, and 9 bases lay in between. Germline assignment: CDR1 MGHDK and CDR2 SYGVNS. CDR3 length equals 12 residues. In DNA form, the CDR3 reads TGTGCCAGCAGATCCCCCCTCTACGAGCAGTACTTC. Protein sequence: CASRSPLYEQYF.

This clone has a single count. V gene TRBV20-1 combines with J gene TRBJ1-1; 10 bases agree with TRBD1. The V gene end was trimmed by 3 bases and the J gene end by 5 bases; junction bases not matched to a gene: 9. Per germline, CDR1 DFQATT and CDR2 SNEGSKA (reference sequence). The CDR3 has 15 residues. Here the CDR3 reads CSASRRGTGVTEAFF. The CDR3 DNA sequence: TGCAGTGCTAGTCGGAGGGGGACAGGGGTGACTGAAGCTTTCTTT.